This T cell receptor (beta chain) was identified in a study of T cells in narcolepsy. Turning to the study itself: Enrolled donors included narcolepsy type 1 or type 2 patients and healthy controls. Broader study findings: Autoreactive clonotypes reportedly recurred in blood of same and different patients, not controls. Autoreactive HCRT-specific and TRIB2-specific clonotypes were marked in same-patient CSF-versus-blood CD4+ comparisons.

Only in-frame clones appear in the TCRdb table, and some are missing; sequencing was by immunoSEQ multiplex PCR. The repertoire holds fewer than 40,000 clones, with 80% to 85% as singletons. To note about this clone: What it binds is unknown.

There are 13 residues in the CDR3. Germline V gives CDR1 MDHEN, CDR2 SYDVKM. The J segment lost 7 bases and the V segment lost 10 bases, leaving 11 bases of the junction unmatched. The chain carries TRBV28 and TRBJ1-1; 8 bases match TRBD1. This clonotype was obtained from a human donor in good health. What was sequenced was memory (CD45RA-) CD4+ T cells from blood. CDR3 amino acids: CATMDRVMDEAFF. For the CDR3, the DNA is TGTGCCACCATGGACAGGGTAATGGATGAAGCTTTCTTT. The full variable domain, in which reference TRBV28 and TRBJ1-1 provide the parts outside the CDR3, is DVKVTQSSRYLVKRTGEKVFLECVQDMDHENMFWYRQDPGLGLRLIYFSYDVKMKEKGDIPEGYSVSREKKERFSLILESASTNQTSMYLCATMDRVMDEAFFGQGTRLTVV.